Listed below are T cell receptor beta chains from one sample, sequenced in a study of cytomegalovirus exposure and HLA in healthy donors. Sequenced by immunoSEQ multiplex PCR; TCRdb stores in-frame clones only, minus some. The sample yields about 260,000 clones, about 90% seen once. The sample consisted of PBMCs. These receptors came from a woman between 25 and 40 years old in good health and CMV-seronegative. The CDR3 runs from the conserved cysteine through the conserved F or W. The order of the fields is CDR3 DNA, CDR3 protein, J gene, D gene, clone size, V gene. The D gene is left open where the match is weak. Only some rows state a clone size, as once, few, many or a class for expanded clones.

TGTGCCAGCAGCTTAGAAGCGGGAGATCCCTACGAGCAGTACTTC,CASSLEAGDPYEQYF,TRBJ2-7,TRBD2,NA,TRBV7-9
TGTGCCAGCAGCTTTACGGGGGCGGCCTACGAGCAGTACTTC,CASSFTGAAYEQYF,TRBJ2-7,NA,NA,TRBV5-6
TGTGCCAGCAGCGGTGATACCGGGGAGCTGTTTTTT,CASSGDTGELFF,TRBJ2-2,NA,few,TRBV7-3
TGTGCCAGCAGCCAAGATCGGTCCAACAATCAGCCCCAGCATTTT,CASSQDRSNNQPQHF,TRBJ1-5,NA,NA,TRBV4-2
TGTGCCAGCAGCGGGGGACTAGCTCTCTACGAGCAGTACTTC,CASSGGLALYEQYF,TRBJ2-7,TRBD2,NA,TRBV9
TGTGCCTGGACCCAGATTGGGACAGGGGGAGGCTATGGCTACACCTTC,CAWTQIGTGGGYGYTF,TRBJ1-2,TRBD1,NA,TRBV30
TGTGCCAGCAGCCGACAGGCTAGCACAGATACGCAGTATTTT,CASSRQASTDTQYF,TRBJ2-3,NA,NA,TRBV9
TGTGCCAGCAGTCTCGCTAGCGGGGGAGCCTACGAGCAGTACTTC,CASSLASGGAYEQYF,TRBJ2-7,TRBD2,NA,TRBV28
TGTGCCAGCAGCAAAAGGCTAGTTTGCTATGGTGGTAGCGGGAGGGCAATGAAGTACGAGCAGTACTTC,CASSKRLVCYGGSGRAMKYEQYF,TRBJ2-7,NA,NA,TRBV21-1
TGTGCCAGCAGCAACAGGGGGCATTCCTACGAGCAGTACTTC,CASSNRGHSYEQYF,TRBJ2-7,TRBD1,NA,TRBV5-4
TGTGCCAGCAGTCGACTAGCGGTCTACGAGCAGTACTTC,CASSRLAVYEQYF,TRBJ2-7,TRBD2,few,TRBV27
TGCAGCGTTCCGCGGGAGAGGGGCTTGGGGGAGCAGTTCTTC,CSVPRERGLGEQFF,TRBJ2-1,TRBD2,NA,TRBV29-1
TGTGCCAGCAGTTTTTTCGCCTATCCGGGACAGGGAGGAGGGACAAACAAAAACATTCAGTACTTC,CASSFFAYPGQGGGTNKNIQYF,TRBJ2-4,TRBD1,NA,TRBV28
TGTGCCAGCAGCTTGGCCGGGGGTGGGCAGTATTTT,CASSLAGGGQYF,TRBJ2-3,NA,NA,TRBV5-6
TGCGCCAGCAGTCAAGGTCCTCCCTACTGCGAGCAGTACTTC,CASSQGPPYCEQYF,TRBJ2-7,NA,NA,TRBV23-1
TGTGCCAGCAGCTTTCACGCGTATTACGAGCAGTACTTC,CASSFHAYYEQYF,TRBJ2-7,NA,NA,TRBV7-2
TGTGCCAGCAGTTTAACCCCCGGGACAGCGAACACTGAAGCTTTCTTT,CASSLTPGTANTEAFF,TRBJ1-1,TRBD1,NA,TRBV28
TGTGCCACCACAAGAGGGGGCTTGGGGAATGAAAAACTGTTTTTT,CATTRGGLGNEKLFF,TRBJ1-4,TRBD1,NA,TRBV2
TGTGCCAGCAGCACCCTAGCGGGAGATTATTACAATGAGCAGTTCTTC,CASSTLAGDYYNEQFF,TRBJ2-1,TRBD2,NA,TRBV11-2
TGTGCCAGCAGCCACCTCGGGGGTAGCGGGAGTGGGACCCAGTACTTC,CASSHLGGSGSGTQYF,TRBJ2-5,TRBD2,NA,TRBV7-2
TGTGCCAGCAGACTAGCGGGCAACGATTACAATGAGCAGTTCTTC,CASRLAGNDYNEQFF,TRBJ2-1,TRBD2,NA,TRBV7-9
TGTGCCTGGAGTGTACAGGGACAGACCCAGTACTTC,CAWSVQGQTQYF,TRBJ2-5,NA,NA,TRBV30
TGTGCCAGCAGCGAACAGGGTAGCTACGAGCAGTACTTC,CASSEQGSYEQYF,TRBJ2-7,NA,NA,TRBV28
TGTGCCAGCAGCGAACTAGAGGAGGTAACCGGGGAGCTGTTTTTT,CASSELEEVTGELFF,TRBJ2-2,NA,NA,TRBV7-9
TGTGCCAGCAGCAAAGGGGGGGTACTGAGGGAGCAGTTCTTC,CASSKGGVLREQFF,TRBJ2-1,NA,NA,TRBV21-1
TGTGCCAGCAGCTTATACGCTGCTTTAGAAGCTTTCTTT,CASSLYAALEAFF,TRBJ1-1,NA,NA,TRBV7-2
TGTGCCACCAGCGCTAGGTGGGGAGATACGCAGTATTTT,CATSARWGDTQYF,TRBJ2-3,NA,NA,TRBV15
TGTGCCAGCAGCTTCGGAACCGGGGAGCTGTTTTTT,CASSFGTGELFF,TRBJ2-2,NA,NA,TRBV5-6
TGTGCCAGCAGCCGGGCCCCGAACACCGGGGAGCTGTTTTTT,CASSRAPNTGELFF,TRBJ2-2,NA,NA,TRBV7-3
TGTGCCAGCAGCTCCTTCTCCTACGAGCAGTACTTC,CASSSFSYEQYF,TRBJ2-7,NA,NA,TRBV13
TGTGCCAGCAGACGACAGGAACAGGTACCGGGAGGACACCAAGAGACCCAGTACTTC,CASRRQEQVPGGHQETQYF,TRBJ2-5,NA,NA,TRBV27
TGTGCCAGCAGCTTAGTCCGCCAGGACACCGGGGAGCTGTTTTTT,CASSLVRQDTGELFF,TRBJ2-2,NA,NA,TRBV7-3
TGTGCCAGTAGCCTTACAGATACGCAGTATTTT,CASSLTDTQYF,TRBJ2-3,NA,NA,TRBV19
TGCGCCAGCAGCCAACGTCGGGGCTACAATGAGCAGTTCTTC,CASSQRRGYNEQFF,TRBJ2-1,NA,NA,TRBV4-3
TGTGCCAGCAGCTCGGCGATTAGCCTATACAATGAGCAGTTCTTC,CASSSAISLYNEQFF,TRBJ2-1,NA,NA,TRBV5-6
TGTGCCAGCAGCGTAGGGGGTAGCGGGACCCAAGAGACCCAGTACTTC,CASSVGGSGTQETQYF,TRBJ2-5,TRBD2,NA,TRBV9
TGTGCCAGCAGTGAGGCTAGCGGGAGCCGGCCTCTCGAGCAGTACTTC,CASSEASGSRPLEQYF,TRBJ2-7,TRBD2,NA,TRBV2
TGCGCCAGCAGCCACGGACTTAGCGGGGGCTCCTACAATGAGCAGTTCTTC,CASSHGLSGGSYNEQFF,TRBJ2-1,TRBD2,NA,TRBV4-3
TGTGCCAGCTCACCCTCTTCCGGCCCAAGCTACGAGCAGTACTTC,CASSPSSGPSYEQYF,TRBJ2-7,NA,few,TRBV18
TGTGCCAGCAGTCCGGGACTAGGAACCACAGATACGCAGTATTTT,CASSPGLGTTDTQYF,TRBJ2-3,TRBD2,NA,TRBV11-3
TGTGCCAGCGGGGTGTCCGGACGCCAGCAGTTCTTC,CASGVSGRQQFF,TRBJ2-1,NA,NA,TRBV19
TGTGCCAGCAGCACTCAAACAGATACGCAGTATTTT,CASSTQTDTQYF,TRBJ2-3,NA,NA,TRBV27
TGCGCCAGCAGCCTAGAAGGACCGGGACTAGCGAACACCGGGGAGCTGTTTTTT,CASSLEGPGLANTGELFF,TRBJ2-2,TRBD2,NA,TRBV4-3
TGTGCCAGCAGTTTTAGCCTAGCGGGAGTAGGGCAGTTCTTC,CASSFSLAGVGQFF,TRBJ2-1,TRBD2,NA,TRBV27
TGCGCCAGCAGCCAATCCCCTTCGGGTAATCAGCCCCAGCATTTT,CASSQSPSGNQPQHF,TRBJ1-5,NA,NA,TRBV4-3